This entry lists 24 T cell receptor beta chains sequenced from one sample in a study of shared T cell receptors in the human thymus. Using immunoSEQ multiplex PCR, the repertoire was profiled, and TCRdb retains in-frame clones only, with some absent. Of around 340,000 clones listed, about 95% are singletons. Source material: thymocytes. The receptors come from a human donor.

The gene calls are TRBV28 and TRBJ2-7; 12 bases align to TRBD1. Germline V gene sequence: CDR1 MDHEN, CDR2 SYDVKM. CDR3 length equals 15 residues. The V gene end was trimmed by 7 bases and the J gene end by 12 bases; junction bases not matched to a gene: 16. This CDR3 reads CASIQGGTGGSPGYF. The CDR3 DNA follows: TGTGCCAGCATCCAAGGCGGGACAGGGGGCTCCCCGGGGTACTTC.

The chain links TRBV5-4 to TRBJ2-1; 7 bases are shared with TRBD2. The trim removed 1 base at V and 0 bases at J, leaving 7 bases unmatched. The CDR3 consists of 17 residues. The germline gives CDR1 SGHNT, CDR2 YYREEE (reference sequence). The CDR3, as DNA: TGTGCCAGCAGCTTGTTAGCGGGCCCTAGCTCCTACAATGAGCAGTTCTTC. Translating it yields CASSLLAGPSSYNEQFF. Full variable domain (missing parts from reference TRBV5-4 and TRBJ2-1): ETGVTQSPTHLIKTRGQQVTLRCSSQSGHNTVSWYQQALGQGPQFIFQYYREEENGRGNFPPRFSGLQFPNYSSELNVNALELDDSALYLCASSLLAGPSSYNEQFFGPGTRLTVL.

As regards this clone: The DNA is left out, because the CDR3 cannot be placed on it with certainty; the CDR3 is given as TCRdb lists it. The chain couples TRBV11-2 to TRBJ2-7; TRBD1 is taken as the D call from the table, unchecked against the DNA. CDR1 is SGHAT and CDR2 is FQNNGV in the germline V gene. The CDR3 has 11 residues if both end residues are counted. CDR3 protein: CASSLVGTGSF.

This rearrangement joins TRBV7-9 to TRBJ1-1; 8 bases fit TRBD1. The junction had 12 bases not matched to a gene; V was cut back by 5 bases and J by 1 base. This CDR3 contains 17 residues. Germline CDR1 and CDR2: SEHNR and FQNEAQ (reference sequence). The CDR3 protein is CASSPGAGGASNTEAFF. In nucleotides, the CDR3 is TGTGCCAGCAGCCCCGGGGCAGGGGGCGCTTCGAACACTGAAGCTTTCTTT.

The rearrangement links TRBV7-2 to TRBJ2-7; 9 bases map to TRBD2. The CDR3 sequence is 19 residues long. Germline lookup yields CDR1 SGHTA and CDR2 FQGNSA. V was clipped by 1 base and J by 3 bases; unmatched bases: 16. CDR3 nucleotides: TGTGCCAGCAGCTTAGTTGGGTCCTTAGCGGGAGTAAGTGACTACGAGCAGTACTTC. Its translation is CASSLVGSLAGVSDYEQYF.

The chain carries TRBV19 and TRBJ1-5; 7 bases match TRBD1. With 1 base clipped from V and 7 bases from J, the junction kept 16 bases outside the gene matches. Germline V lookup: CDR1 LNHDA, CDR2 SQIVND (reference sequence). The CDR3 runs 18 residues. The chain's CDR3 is CASSIAWTGTRRRQPQHF. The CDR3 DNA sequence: TGTGCCAGTAGTATAGCCTGGACAGGCACCCGGCGGAGGCAGCCCCAGCATTTT.

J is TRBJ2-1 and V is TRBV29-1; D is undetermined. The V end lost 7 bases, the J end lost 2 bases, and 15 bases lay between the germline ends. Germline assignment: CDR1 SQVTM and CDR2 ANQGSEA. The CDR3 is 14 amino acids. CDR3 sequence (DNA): TGCAGCGCCCTACCCAGTTCCCCCTACAATGAGCAGTTCTTC. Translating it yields CSALPSSPYNEQFF.

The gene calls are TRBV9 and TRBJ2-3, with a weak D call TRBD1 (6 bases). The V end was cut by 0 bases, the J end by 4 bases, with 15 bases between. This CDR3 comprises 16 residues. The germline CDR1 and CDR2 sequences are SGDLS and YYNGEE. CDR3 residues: CASSVAPFTGPDTQYF. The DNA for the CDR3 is TGTGCCAGCAGCGTAGCTCCATTTACAGGGCCAGATACGCAGTATTTT.

Here the CDR3 reads CASSRSLAPSEKLFF. CDR3 nucleotide sequence: TGTGCCAGCAGCCGCTCCTTGGCCCCGTCCGAAAAACTGTTTTTT. This rearrangement joins TRBV4-2 to TRBJ1-4; D is unresolved. V dropped 4 bases and J dropped 8 bases, with 17 bases sitting between them. The CDR3 runs 15 residues. Looked up from germline, CDR1 is LGHNA and CDR2 is YNFKEQ.

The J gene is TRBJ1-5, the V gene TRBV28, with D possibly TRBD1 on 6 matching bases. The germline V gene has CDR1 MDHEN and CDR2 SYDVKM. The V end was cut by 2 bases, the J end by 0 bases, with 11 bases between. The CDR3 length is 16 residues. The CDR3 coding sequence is TGTGCCAGCAGTTTACCAGGGGTGAATAGCAATCAGCCCCAGCATTTT. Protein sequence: CASSLPGVNSNQPQHF.

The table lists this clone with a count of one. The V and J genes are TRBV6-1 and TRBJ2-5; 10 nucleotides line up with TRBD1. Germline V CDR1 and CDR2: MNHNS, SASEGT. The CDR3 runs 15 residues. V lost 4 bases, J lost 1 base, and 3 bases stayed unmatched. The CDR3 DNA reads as TGTGCCAGCAGTGCCCGGGACAGGGGCCAAGAGACCCAGTACTTC. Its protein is CASSARDRGQETQYF.

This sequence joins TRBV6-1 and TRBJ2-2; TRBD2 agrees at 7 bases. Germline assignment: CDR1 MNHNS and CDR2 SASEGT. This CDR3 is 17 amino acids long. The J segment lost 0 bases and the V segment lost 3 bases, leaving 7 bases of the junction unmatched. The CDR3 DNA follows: TGTGCCAGCAGTGAGGAGTCTAGCGGACCGAACACCGGGGAGCTGTTTTTT. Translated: CASSEESSGPNTGELFF.

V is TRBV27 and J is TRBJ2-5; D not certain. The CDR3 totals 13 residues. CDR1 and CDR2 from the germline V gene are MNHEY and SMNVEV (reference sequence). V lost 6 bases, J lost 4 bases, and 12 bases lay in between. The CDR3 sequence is CASSNHPPETQYF. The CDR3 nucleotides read TGTGCCAGCAGCAATCATCCCCCAGAGACCCAGTACTTC.

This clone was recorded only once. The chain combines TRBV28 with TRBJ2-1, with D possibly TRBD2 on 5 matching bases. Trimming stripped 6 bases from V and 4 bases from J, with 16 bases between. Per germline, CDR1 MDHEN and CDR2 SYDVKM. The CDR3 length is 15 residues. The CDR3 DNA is TGTGCCAGCAGATCGGACTCTACCCCTTACAATGAGCAGTTCTTC. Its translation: CASRSDSTPYNEQFF.

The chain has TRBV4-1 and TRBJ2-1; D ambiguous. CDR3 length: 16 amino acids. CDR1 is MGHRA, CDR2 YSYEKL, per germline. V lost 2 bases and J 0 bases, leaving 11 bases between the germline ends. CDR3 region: CASSQFGRGSYNEQFF. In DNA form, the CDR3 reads TGCGCCAGCAGCCAATTCGGGCGTGGCTCCTACAATGAGCAGTTCTTC.

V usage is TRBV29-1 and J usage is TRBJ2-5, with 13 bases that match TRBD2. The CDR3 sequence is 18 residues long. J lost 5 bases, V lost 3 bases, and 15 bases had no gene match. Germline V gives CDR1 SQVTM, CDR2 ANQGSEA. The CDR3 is CSVDLGTSGTKRQETQYF. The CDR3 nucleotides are TGCAGCGTTGATCTTGGGACTAGCGGGACTAAGAGGCAGGAGACCCAGTACTTC.

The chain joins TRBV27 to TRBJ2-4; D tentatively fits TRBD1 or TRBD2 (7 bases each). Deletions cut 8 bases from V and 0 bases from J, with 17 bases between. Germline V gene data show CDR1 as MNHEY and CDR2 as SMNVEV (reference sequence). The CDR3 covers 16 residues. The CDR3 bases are TGTGCCAGCCCAGGGGGGGGGCAAATAGCCAAAAACATTCAGTACTTC. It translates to CASPGGGQIAKNIQYF.

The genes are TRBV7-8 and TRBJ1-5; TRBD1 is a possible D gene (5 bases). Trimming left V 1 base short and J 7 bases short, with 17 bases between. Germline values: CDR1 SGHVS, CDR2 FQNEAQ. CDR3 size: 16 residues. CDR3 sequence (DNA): TGTGCCAGCAGCTTAGGACCCCGGGGGATAGGGCAGCCCCAGCATTTT. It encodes CASSLGPRGIGQPQHF. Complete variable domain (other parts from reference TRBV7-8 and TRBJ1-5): GAGVSQSPRYKVAKRGQDVALRCDPISGHVSLFWYQQALGQGPEFLTYFQNEAQLDKSGLPSDRFFAERPEGSVSTLKIQRTQQEDSAVYLCASSLGPRGIGQPQHFGDGTRLSIL.

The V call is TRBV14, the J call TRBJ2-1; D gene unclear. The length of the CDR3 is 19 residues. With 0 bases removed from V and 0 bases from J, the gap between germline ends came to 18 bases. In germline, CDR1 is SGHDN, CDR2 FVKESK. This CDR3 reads CASSQDRSRELLSYNEQFF. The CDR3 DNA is TGTGCCAGCAGCCAAGATAGGTCTCGTGAACTCCTCTCCTACAATGAGCAGTTCTTC.

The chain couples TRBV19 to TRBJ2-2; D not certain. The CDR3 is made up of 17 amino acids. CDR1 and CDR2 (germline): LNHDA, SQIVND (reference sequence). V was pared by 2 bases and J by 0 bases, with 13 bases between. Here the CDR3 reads CASSILPDLSNTGELFF. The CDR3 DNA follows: TGTGCCAGTAGTATATTACCAGACCTTTCGAACACCGGGGAGCTGTTTTTT.

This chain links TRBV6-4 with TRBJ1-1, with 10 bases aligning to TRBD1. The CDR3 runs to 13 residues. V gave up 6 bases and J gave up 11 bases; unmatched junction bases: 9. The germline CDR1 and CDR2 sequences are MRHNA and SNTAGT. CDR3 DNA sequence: TGTGCCAGCAGGGACGACAGGGGGCTCGGGGCTTTCTTT. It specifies CASRDDRGLGAFF.

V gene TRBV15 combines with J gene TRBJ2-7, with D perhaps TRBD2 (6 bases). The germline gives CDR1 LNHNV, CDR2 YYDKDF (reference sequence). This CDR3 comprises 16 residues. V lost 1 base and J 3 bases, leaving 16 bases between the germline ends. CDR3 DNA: TGTGCCACCAGCAGAGTGTTTAGGGCCGGGAGCTACGAGCAGTACTTC. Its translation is CATSRVFRAGSYEQYF.

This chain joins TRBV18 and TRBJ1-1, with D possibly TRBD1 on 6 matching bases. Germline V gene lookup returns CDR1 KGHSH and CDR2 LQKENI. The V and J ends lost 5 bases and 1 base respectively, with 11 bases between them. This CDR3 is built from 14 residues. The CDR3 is CASSKKDRNTEAFF. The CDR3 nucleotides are TGTGCCAGCTCAAAAAAGGACAGGAACACTGAAGCTTTCTTT.

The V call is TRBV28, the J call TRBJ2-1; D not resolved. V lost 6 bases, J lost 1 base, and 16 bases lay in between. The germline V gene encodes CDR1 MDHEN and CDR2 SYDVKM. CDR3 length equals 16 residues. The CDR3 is CASSSPDFRSYNEQFF. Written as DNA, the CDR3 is TGTGCCAGCAGCTCGCCTGATTTTCGGTCCTACAATGAGCAGTTCTTC. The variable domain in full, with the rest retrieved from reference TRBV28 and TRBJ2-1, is DVKVTQSSRYLVKRTGEKVFLECVQDMDHENMFWYRQDPGLGLRLIYFSYDVKMKEKGDIPEGYSVSREKKERFSLILESASTNQTSMYLCASSSPDFRSYNEQFFGPGTRLTVL.